This T cell receptor beta chain comes out of a study of regulatory T cells in long-lasting Graves disease. Study in general: The study enrolled newly diagnosed Graves' patients on antithyroid drugs under 3 months.

This sample's time point: newly diagnosed GD, antithyroid drugs for less than 3 months. RNA isolated from PBMCs was used to make the TCR library. It was an endocrinology department in Xi'an, China, that provided the patients. Germline V gene lookup returns CDR1 KGHDR and CDR2 SFDVKD. V shed 2 bases, J shed 4 bases, and the junction held 5 bases outside the gene matches. The CDR3 is made up of 15 amino acids. The study, taken as a whole, reports: Sample size was small, which may have lowered accuracy. Patients whose Graves' disease persisted exhibited lower TCR diversity than those newly diagnosed.

Library construction for TCR beta used iRepertoire HTBI primers and Arm-PCR of CDR3 regions. TCRdb reprocessed the multiplex PCR reads with MiXCR, giving one entry per CDR3 protein. The sample lists 550,000 to 600,000 distinct CDR3 sequences, 15% to 20% occurring once. This clonotype has more than one count but fewer than ten. Its antigen is undetermined. These same records also appear under a second study, on T cells in Graves' hyperthyroidism and ophthalmopathy.

The sequence was obtained from a man younger than 35 with Graves disease. The material was peripheral blood mononuclear cells (PBMCs), obtained at new diagnosis, from a patient treated with antithyroid drugs. The V call is TRBV24-1, the J call TRBJ1-1, with TRBD1 matching 8 bases. CDR3 region: CATSDSQGASTEAFF. DNA for the CDR3: TGTGCCACCAGTGATTCTCAGGGGGCGAGCACTGAAGCTTTCTTT.